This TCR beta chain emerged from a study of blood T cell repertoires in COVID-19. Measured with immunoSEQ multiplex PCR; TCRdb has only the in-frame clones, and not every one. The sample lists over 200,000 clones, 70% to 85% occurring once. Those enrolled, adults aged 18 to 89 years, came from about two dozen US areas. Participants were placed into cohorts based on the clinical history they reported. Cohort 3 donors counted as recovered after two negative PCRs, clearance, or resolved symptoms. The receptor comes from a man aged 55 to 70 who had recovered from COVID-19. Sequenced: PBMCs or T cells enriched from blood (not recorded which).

The CDR3: CASSRDREDQPQHF. The CDR3 bases are TGTGCCAGCTCACGGGACAGGGAGGATCAGCCCCAGCATTTT. The genes are TRBV18 and TRBJ1-5; 9 bases agree with TRBD1. From germline, CDR1 is KGHSH and CDR2 LQKENI. This CDR3 has 14 amino acids. V lost 4 bases to trimming and J lost 5 bases; unmatched junction nucleotides: 3.